The clone carrying this T cell receptor (beta chain) has more than one count but fewer than ten. The target antigen is unknown. A second PCR of roughly 7 to 11 cycles used a sample-barcoded 5' primer and a J-beta primer mix. TCRdb called the 5' RACE reads again in MiXCR, with one record for every CDR3 protein. Among around 600,000 distinct CDR3 sequences listed, 40% to 50% were seen once. V lost 0 bases to trimming and J lost 0 bases, with 7 bases between them. The germline V gene encodes CDR1 SEHNR and CDR2 FQNEAQ (reference sequence). This CDR3 spans 15 amino acids. This sample was taken from a study of blood T cells in healthy people across ages. Total RNA extracted from each sample amounted to at least 6 micrograms. General study findings and limits: A roughly linear age-dependent decrease characterized TCR beta diversity per million T cells. Both higher diversity and more naive CD4+ cells marked long-lived donors when set against aged donors.

The sequencing sample was made of blood. The clonotype originates from an elderly man in good health. V usage is TRBV7-9 and J usage is TRBJ2-3, with D maybe TRBD1 (5 bases). The CDR3, as DNA: TGTGCCAGCAGCTTAGCCCAGGGTAGCACAGATACGCAGTATTTT. Its translation: CASSLAQGSTDTQYF. The full variable domain, in which reference TRBV7-9 and TRBJ2-3 provide the parts outside the CDR3, is DTGVSQNPRHKITKRGQNVTFRCDPISEHNRLYWYRQTLGQGPEFLTYFQNEAQLEKSRLLSDRFSAERPKGSFSTLEIQRTEQGDSAMYLCASSLAQGSTDTQYFGPGTRLTVL.